The rows below give T cell receptor beta chains drawn from one sample of a study of blood T cell repertoires in COVID-19. Measured with immunoSEQ multiplex PCR; TCRdb has only the in-frame clones, and not every one. Of roughly 250,000 clones in the sample, around nine tenths are singletons; the top ten hold about 1.5%. Sequencing used PBMCs or T cells enriched from blood (not recorded which). These receptors were collected from a woman in her 50s who had recovered from COVID-19. Each CDR3 is given with its conserved first and last residue. The D gene is left open where the match is weak. Some rows mark clone size as missing; the rest say once, few, many or name a class of expanded clone.

abundance: -; v_gene: TRBV30; j_gene: TRBJ2-7; d_gene: TRBD1; CDR3nt: TGTGCCTGGACCAACCCTGGGACAGCGAGCTCCTACGAGCAGTACTTC; CDR3aa: CAWTNPGTASSYEQYF
abundance: -; v_gene: TRBV2; j_gene: TRBJ1-1; d_gene: TRBD1; CDR3nt: TGTGCCAGCAGTGAAACACAGGGGATATCCCCTGAAGCTTTCTTT; CDR3aa: CASSETQGISPEAFF
abundance: -; v_gene: TRBV18; j_gene: TRBJ2-1; d_gene: TRBD2; CDR3nt: TGTGCCAGCTCAACCGGACTAGCGGGAGGCAATGAGCAGTTCTTC; CDR3aa: CASSTGLAGGNEQFF
abundance: -; v_gene: TRBV27; j_gene: TRBJ2-6; d_gene: TRBD1; CDR3nt: TGTGCCAGCAGTTTATACGGAGTGGGACAGGGGCCGACTGGGGCCAACGTCCTGACTTTC; CDR3aa: CASSLYGVGQGPTGANVLTF
abundance: -; v_gene: TRBV4-3; j_gene: TRBJ2-7; d_gene: TRBD2; CDR3nt: TGCGCCAGCGCCCTTCTAGCGGGAGGGCCGTACGAGCAGTACTTC; CDR3aa: CASALLAGGPYEQYF
abundance: -; v_gene: TRBV5-1; j_gene: TRBJ2-1; d_gene: TRBD2; CDR3nt: TGCGCCAGCAGTGTGACTAGCGGAGACAATGAGCAGTTCTTC; CDR3aa: CASSVTSGDNEQFF
abundance: -; v_gene: TRBV2; j_gene: TRBJ2-1; d_gene: -; CDR3nt: TGTGCCAGCAGTGGTCGGGCCTACAATGAGCAGTTCTTC; CDR3aa: CASSGRAYNEQFF
abundance: few; v_gene: TRBV2; j_gene: TRBJ1-3; d_gene: TRBD1; CDR3nt: TGTGCCAGCAACCAGGGGGCGAGTGGAAACACCATATATTTT; CDR3aa: CASNQGASGNTIYF
abundance: once; v_gene: TRBV4-2; j_gene: TRBJ1-6; d_gene: TRBD1; CDR3nt: TGTGCCAGCAGCCCAGGACAGGGCCTCGACCACTTT; CDR3aa: CASSPGQGLDHF
abundance: -; v_gene: TRBV5-4; j_gene: TRBJ2-5; d_gene: -; CDR3nt: TGTGCCAGCAGCTTGGTGGGAGATGAAGAGACCCAGTACTTC; CDR3aa: CASSLVGDEETQYF
abundance: -; v_gene: TRBV11-3; j_gene: TRBJ1-1; d_gene: -; CDR3nt: TGTGCCAGCAGCTTAAAGCCCACTGAAGCTTTCTTT; CDR3aa: CASSLKPTEAFF
abundance: -; v_gene: TRBV5-5; j_gene: TRBJ2-1; d_gene: -; CDR3nt: TGTGCCAGCAGCTTGGATCGTCCAGACTCCTACAATGAGCAGTTCTTC; CDR3aa: CASSLDRPDSYNEQFF
abundance: -; v_gene: TRBV5-5; j_gene: TRBJ2-7; d_gene: -; CDR3nt: TGTGCCAGCAGGTCGGGACAAGCCTACGAGCAGTACTTC; CDR3aa: CASRSGQAYEQYF
abundance: -; v_gene: TRBV4-1; j_gene: TRBJ1-5; d_gene: TRBD1; CDR3nt: TGCGCCAGCAGCCACTCGACAGGGACCTATAGCAATCAGCCCCAGCATTTT; CDR3aa: CASSHSTGTYSNQPQHF
abundance: -; v_gene: TRBV9; j_gene: TRBJ1-1; d_gene: -; CDR3nt: TGTGCCAGCAGCGTAGATTGGGGGGGCCAGACTGAAGCTTTCTTT; CDR3aa: CASSVDWGGQTEAFF
abundance: -; v_gene: TRBV28; j_gene: TRBJ2-3; d_gene: TRBD2; CDR3nt: TGTGCCAGCATAGCGGGAGTTACAGATACGCAGTATTTT; CDR3aa: CASIAGVTDTQYF
abundance: -; v_gene: TRBV28; j_gene: TRBJ1-5; d_gene: -; CDR3nt: TGTGCCAGCAACAGGGTAGGACAGCCCCAGCATTTT; CDR3aa: CASNRVGQPQHF
abundance: -; v_gene: TRBV13; j_gene: TRBJ1-1; d_gene: -; CDR3nt: TGTGCCAGCAGCAACGGACACCAACCCCCCGACACTGAAGCTTTCTTT; CDR3aa: CASSNGHQPPDTEAFF
abundance: -; v_gene: TRBV28; j_gene: TRBJ1-3; d_gene: -; CDR3nt: TGTGCCAGTCGGAGTGCTGGAAACACCATATATTTT; CDR3aa: CASRSAGNTIYF
abundance: once; v_gene: TRBV4-2; j_gene: TRBJ2-1; d_gene: -; CDR3nt: TGTGCCAGCAGCCAAGTTGGAGGGAGAAGCGGCAATGAGCAGTTCTTC; CDR3aa: CASSQVGGRSGNEQFF
abundance: -; v_gene: TRBV3-1/TRBV3-2; j_gene: TRBJ2-2; d_gene: -; CDR3nt: TGTGCCAGCAGCCCGTTGGGGGGAGGGGAGCTGTTTTTT; CDR3aa: CASSPLGGGELFF
abundance: -; v_gene: TRBV29-1; j_gene: TRBJ2-2; d_gene: -; CDR3nt: TGCAGCGTGGGGAGGCGGGCCGGGGAGCTGTTTTTT; CDR3aa: CSVGRRAGELFF
abundance: once; v_gene: TRBV27; j_gene: TRBJ2-6; d_gene: -; CDR3nt: TGTGCCAGCAGCAAAAACGGGGGCTCTGGGGCCAACGTCCTGACTTTC; CDR3aa: CASSKNGGSGANVLTF
abundance: -; v_gene: TRBV6-5; j_gene: TRBJ2-1; d_gene: TRBD2; CDR3nt: TGTGCCAGCACTATCGGACTAGAAAGAACCAATGAGCAGTTCTTC; CDR3aa: CASTIGLERTNEQFF
abundance: few; v_gene: TRBV9; j_gene: TRBJ2-3; d_gene: -; CDR3nt: TGTGCCAGCAGCGTAGGGGGCTGGCAAAGCACAGATACGCAGTATTTT; CDR3aa: CASSVGGWQSTDTQYF
abundance: -; v_gene: TRBV9; j_gene: TRBJ2-3; d_gene: TRBD2; CDR3nt: TGTGCCAGCAGCCCCGGACTAGCGGATACGCAGTATTTT; CDR3aa: CASSPGLADTQYF
abundance: -; v_gene: TRBV29-1; j_gene: TRBJ2-1; d_gene: -; CDR3nt: TGCAGCGTGAAGGACAGACCCTTTACCTACAATGAGCAGTTCTTC; CDR3aa: CSVKDRPFTYNEQFF
abundance: -; v_gene: TRBV28; j_gene: TRBJ2-1; d_gene: TRBD2; CDR3nt: TGTGCCAGCACCTTAGCGGGATTGGGTAACAATGAGCAGTTCTTC; CDR3aa: CASTLAGLGNNEQFF
abundance: -; v_gene: TRBV2; j_gene: TRBJ2-7; d_gene: TRBD2; CDR3nt: TGTGCCAGCAGTGAATTACTAGCGGGAGTCCCCGAGCAGTACTTC; CDR3aa: CASSELLAGVPEQYF
abundance: once; v_gene: TRBV5-4; j_gene: TRBJ1-6; d_gene: -; CDR3nt: TGTGCCAGCAGCTCGCATAAACAGGGCCGTGATTCACCCCTCCACTTT; CDR3aa: CASSSHKQGRDSPLHF
abundance: once; v_gene: TRBV6-1; j_gene: TRBJ2-2; d_gene: -; CDR3nt: TGTGCCAGCAGTGAACCCCAGCGGGTCAACACCGGGGAGCTGTTTTTT; CDR3aa: CASSEPQRVNTGELFF
abundance: -; v_gene: TRBV7-2; j_gene: TRBJ2-4; d_gene: -; CDR3nt: TGTGCCAGCAGCTCCCGGCGGGGAAACATTCAGTACTTC; CDR3aa: CASSSRRGNIQYF
abundance: -; v_gene: TRBV5-1; j_gene: TRBJ2-5; d_gene: TRBD2; CDR3nt: TGCGCCAGCAGCACTGGACTAGCGGGATTTACGGAGACCCAGTACTTC; CDR3aa: CASSTGLAGFTETQYF
abundance: few; v_gene: TRBV19; j_gene: TRBJ1-1; d_gene: TRBD1; CDR3nt: TGTGCCAGTAGTAGGGACAGGGGGAACACTGAAGCTTTCTTT; CDR3aa: CASSRDRGNTEAFF
abundance: -; v_gene: TRBV6-5; j_gene: TRBJ2-5; d_gene: -; CDR3nt: TGTGCCAGCAACCTGCCCACCCCTAGGGAGACCCAGTACTTC; CDR3aa: CASNLPTPRETQYF
abundance: -; v_gene: TRBV28; j_gene: TRBJ2-1; d_gene: TRBD2; CDR3nt: TGTGCCAGCCCCGCTCCGGGGGGGGCCCCCGATGAGCAGTTCTTC; CDR3aa: CASPAPGGAPDEQFF
abundance: -; v_gene: TRBV20-1; j_gene: TRBJ1-2; d_gene: -; CDR3nt: TGCAGTGGCAGGGAGGGCTATGGCTACACCTTC; CDR3aa: CSGREGYGYTF
abundance: -; v_gene: TRBV18; j_gene: TRBJ2-7; d_gene: -; CDR3nt: TGTGCCAGCTCACCGTCCTCCTCCTACGAGCAGTACTTC; CDR3aa: CASSPSSSYEQYF
abundance: -; v_gene: TRBV12-3/TRBV12-4; j_gene: TRBJ1-2; d_gene: -; CDR3nt: TGTGCCAGCAGTTTAGACAGCCGGGGTGGCTACACCTTC; CDR3aa: CASSLDSRGGYTF
abundance: -; v_gene: TRBV9; j_gene: TRBJ2-3; d_gene: TRBD2; CDR3nt: TGTGCCAGCAGCGTTGGGACTAGCGGGAGTTATGCAGATACGCAGTATTTT; CDR3aa: CASSVGTSGSYADTQYF
abundance: -; v_gene: TRBV27; j_gene: TRBJ2-1; d_gene: TRBD2; CDR3nt: TGTGCCAGCAGCCCCGGGACTAGCGGGACGGAGCAGTTCTTC; CDR3aa: CASSPGTSGTEQFF
abundance: -; v_gene: TRBV27; j_gene: TRBJ1-1; d_gene: -; CDR3nt: TGTGCCAGCAGTTCACCCCCCGACAGAACTGAAGCTTTCTTT; CDR3aa: CASSSPPDRTEAFF
abundance: -; v_gene: TRBV5-1; j_gene: TRBJ1-6; d_gene: -; CDR3nt: TGCGCCAGCAGCCTGTATCCCTCGACAGAGACATCGATTAATTCACCCCTCCACTTT; CDR3aa: CASSLYPSTETSINSPLHF
abundance: -; v_gene: TRBV27; j_gene: TRBJ2-7; d_gene: TRBD2; CDR3nt: TGTGCCAGCAGTTCCCTATCCGGGACTAGCTCCTACGAGCAGTACTTC; CDR3aa: CASSSLSGTSSYEQYF
abundance: -; v_gene: TRBV28; j_gene: TRBJ2-1; d_gene: TRBD2; CDR3nt: TGTGCCAGCAGTTCCTTAGCGGGCGCCGTGAATGAGCAGTTCTTC; CDR3aa: CASSSLAGAVNEQFF
abundance: once; v_gene: TRBV6-5; j_gene: TRBJ2-5; d_gene: TRBD2; CDR3nt: TGTGCCAGTGGTGGAGGCGGGAGGGCCCGGGAGACCCAGTACTTC; CDR3aa: CASGGGGRARETQYF
abundance: -; v_gene: TRBV7-2; j_gene: TRBJ2-1; d_gene: TRBD2; CDR3nt: TGTGCCAGCAGCACGGGACTAGCGGGACTCTATGAGCAGTTCTTC; CDR3aa: CASSTGLAGLYEQFF
abundance: -; v_gene: TRBV21-1; j_gene: TRBJ2-6; d_gene: -; CDR3nt: TGTGCCAGCAGGTTGGGACTAGCGGGAGAGCCTGGGGCCAACGTCCTGACTTTC; CDR3aa: CASRLGLAGEPGANVLTF
abundance: -; v_gene: TRBV5-1; j_gene: TRBJ2-2; d_gene: -; CDR3nt: TGCGCCAGCAGCTTGGTTCTAGAGAACACCGGGGAGCTGTTTTTT; CDR3aa: CASSLVLENTGELFF
abundance: -; v_gene: TRBV23-1; j_gene: TRBJ1-5; d_gene: -; CDR3nt: TGCGCCAGCAGTCTTCAAGGGGATCAGCCCCAGCATTTT; CDR3aa: CASSLQGDQPQHF
abundance: -; v_gene: TRBV5-1; j_gene: TRBJ1-2; d_gene: TRBD1; CDR3nt: TGCGCCAGCAGCCTCGGAGGACAGGGATATGGCTACACCTTC; CDR3aa: CASSLGGQGYGYTF
abundance: -; v_gene: TRBV6-1; j_gene: TRBJ1-2; d_gene: TRBD1; CDR3nt: TGTGCCAGCAGGGAAGGGACAGCTTATGGCTACACCTTC; CDR3aa: CASREGTAYGYTF
abundance: few; v_gene: TRBV6-5; j_gene: TRBJ2-3; d_gene: -; CDR3nt: TGTGCCACCAAAGAGCGGCCACTCGGGTCAGATACGCAGTATTTT; CDR3aa: CATKERPLGSDTQYF
abundance: -; v_gene: TRBV18; j_gene: TRBJ1-2; d_gene: -; CDR3nt: TGTGCCAGCTCACCACCGGGAGGCTTCGGTGGCTACACCTTC; CDR3aa: CASSPPGGFGGYTF